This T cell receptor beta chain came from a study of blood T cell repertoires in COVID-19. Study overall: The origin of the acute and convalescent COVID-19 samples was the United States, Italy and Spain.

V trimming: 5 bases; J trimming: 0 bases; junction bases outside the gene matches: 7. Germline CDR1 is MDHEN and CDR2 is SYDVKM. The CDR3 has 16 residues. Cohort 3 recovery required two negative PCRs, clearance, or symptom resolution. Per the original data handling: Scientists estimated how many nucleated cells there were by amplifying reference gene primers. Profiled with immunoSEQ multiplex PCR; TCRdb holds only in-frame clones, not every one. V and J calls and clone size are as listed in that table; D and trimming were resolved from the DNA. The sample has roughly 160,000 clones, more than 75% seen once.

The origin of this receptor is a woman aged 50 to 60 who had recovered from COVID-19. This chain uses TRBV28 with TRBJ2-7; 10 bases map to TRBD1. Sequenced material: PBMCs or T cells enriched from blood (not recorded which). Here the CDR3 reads CASSRPGTGVSYEQYF. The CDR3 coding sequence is TGTGCCAGCAGTAGACCCGGGACAGGGGTCTCCTACGAGCAGTACTTC.